The clone carrying this T cell receptor beta chain was counted at least ten times. Per the study methods: Estimation of nucleated cell counts relied on the amplification of reference gene primers. Assay used: immunoSEQ multiplex PCR; TCRdb lists only in-frame clones, some missing. V and J calls and clone size follow that table, whereas D and trimming were derived from the DNA. Found here are roughly 250,000 clones, approximately 86% of them singletons; the top ten hold 4.5% to 6%. This sample is part of a study of blood T cell repertoires in COVID-19. Study-level background: COVID-19 samples from acute and convalescent phases originated in the United States, Italy and Spain. From T cells, B-cell-depleted T cells, or PBMCs came the material, which was cDNA or gDNA.

J gave up 7 bases and V 6 bases, and 3 bases lay outside the gene matches. This CDR3 is 12 amino acids long. The sequence was obtained from a woman older than 75 with active or convalescent COVID-19. The genes are TRBV12-3 or TRBV12-4 and TRBJ2-1, with 7 bases fitting TRBD1. The sample taken for sequencing was peripheral blood. DNA of the CDR3: TGTGCCAGCAGACCACAGGGGAATGAGCAGTTCTTC. Its translation: CASRPQGNEQFF.